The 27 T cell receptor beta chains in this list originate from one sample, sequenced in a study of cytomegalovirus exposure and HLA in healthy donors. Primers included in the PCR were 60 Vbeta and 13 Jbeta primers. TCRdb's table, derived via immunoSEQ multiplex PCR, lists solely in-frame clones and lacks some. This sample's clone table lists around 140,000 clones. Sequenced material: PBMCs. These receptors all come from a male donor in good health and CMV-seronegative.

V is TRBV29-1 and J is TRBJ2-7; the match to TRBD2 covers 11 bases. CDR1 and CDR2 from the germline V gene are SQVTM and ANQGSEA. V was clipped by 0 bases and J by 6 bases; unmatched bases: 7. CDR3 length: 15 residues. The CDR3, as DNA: TGCAGCGTTGAAGATCTTACTAGCGGGAGTAGCGAGCAGTACTTC. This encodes CSVEDLTSGSSEQYF.

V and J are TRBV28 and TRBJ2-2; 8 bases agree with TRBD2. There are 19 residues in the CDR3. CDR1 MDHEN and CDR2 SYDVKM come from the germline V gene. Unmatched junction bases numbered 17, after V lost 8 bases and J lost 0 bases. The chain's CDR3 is CASGGLVAGRGTNTGELFF. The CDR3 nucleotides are TGTGCCAGCGGGGGCCTGGTAGCGGGGAGGGGAACGAACACCGGGGAGCTGTTTTTT.

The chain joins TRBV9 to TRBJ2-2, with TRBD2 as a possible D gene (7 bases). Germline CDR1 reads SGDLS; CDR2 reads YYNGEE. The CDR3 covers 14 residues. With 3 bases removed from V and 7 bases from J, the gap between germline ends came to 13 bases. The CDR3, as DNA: TGTGCCAGCAGCGGAGGGGGGGGGCACGGGGAGCTGTTTTTT. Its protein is CASSGGGGHGELFF. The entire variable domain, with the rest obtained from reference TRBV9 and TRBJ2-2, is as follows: DSGVTQTPKHLITATGQRVTLRCSPRSGDLSVYWYQQSLDQGLQFLIQYYNGEERAKGNILERFSAQQFPDLHSELNLSSLELGDSALYFCASSGGGGHGELFFGEGSRLTVL.

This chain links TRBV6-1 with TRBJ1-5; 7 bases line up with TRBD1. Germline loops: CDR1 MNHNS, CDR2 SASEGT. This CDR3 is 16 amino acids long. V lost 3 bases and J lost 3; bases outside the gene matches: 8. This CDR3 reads CASSDRTGAINQPQHF. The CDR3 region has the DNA TGTGCCAGCAGTGATAGGACAGGAGCGATCAATCAGCCCCAGCATTTT.

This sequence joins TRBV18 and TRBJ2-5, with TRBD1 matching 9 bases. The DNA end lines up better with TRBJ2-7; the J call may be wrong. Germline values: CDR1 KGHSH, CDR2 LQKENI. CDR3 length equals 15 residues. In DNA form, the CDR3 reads TGTGCCAGCTCACCTGCCGGGACAGGGCCCCACGAGCAGTACTTC. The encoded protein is CASSPAGTGPHEQYF.

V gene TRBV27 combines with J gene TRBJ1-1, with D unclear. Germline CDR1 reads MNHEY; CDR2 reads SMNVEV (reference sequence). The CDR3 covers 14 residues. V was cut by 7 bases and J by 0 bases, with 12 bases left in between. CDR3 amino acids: CASMRHPMNTEAFF. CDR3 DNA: TGTGCCAGCATGCGGCATCCTATGAACACTGAAGCTTTCTTT.

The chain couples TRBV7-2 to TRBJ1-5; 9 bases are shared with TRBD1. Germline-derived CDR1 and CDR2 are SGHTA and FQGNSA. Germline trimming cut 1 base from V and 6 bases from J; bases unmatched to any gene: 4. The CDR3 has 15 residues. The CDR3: CASSLVTGGFQPQHF. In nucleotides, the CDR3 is TGTGCCAGCAGCTTAGTCACAGGGGGCTTTCAGCCCCAGCATTTT.

In nucleotides, the CDR3 is TGTGCCAGCAGTCCCGGGGACAGGCCGAATCAGCCCCAGCATTTT. Protein: CASSPGDRPNQPQHF. V usage is TRBV2 and J usage is TRBJ1-5; 8 positions agree with TRBD1. V lost 5 bases, J lost 4 bases, and 7 bases stayed unmatched. The CDR3 is made up of 15 amino acids. Germline assignment: CDR1 SNHLY and CDR2 FYNNEI.

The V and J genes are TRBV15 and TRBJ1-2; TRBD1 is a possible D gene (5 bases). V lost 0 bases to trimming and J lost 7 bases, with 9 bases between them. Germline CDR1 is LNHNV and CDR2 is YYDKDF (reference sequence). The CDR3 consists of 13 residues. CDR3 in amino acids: CATSREGGSGYTF. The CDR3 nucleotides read TGTGCCACCAGCAGAGAGGGGGGTTCTGGCTACACCTTC.

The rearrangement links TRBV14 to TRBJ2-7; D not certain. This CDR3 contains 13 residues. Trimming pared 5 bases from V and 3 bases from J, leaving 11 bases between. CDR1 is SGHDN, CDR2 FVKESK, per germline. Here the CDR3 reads CASSIYSLYEQYF. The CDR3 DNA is TGTGCCAGCAGCATCTACAGTCTCTACGAGCAGTACTTC.

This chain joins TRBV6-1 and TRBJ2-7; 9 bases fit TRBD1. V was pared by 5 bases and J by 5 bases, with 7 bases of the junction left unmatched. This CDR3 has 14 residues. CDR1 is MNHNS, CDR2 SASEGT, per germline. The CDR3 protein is CASSRDRVLDEQYF. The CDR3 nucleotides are TGTGCCAGCAGTCGGGACAGGGTCCTGGACGAGCAGTACTTC.

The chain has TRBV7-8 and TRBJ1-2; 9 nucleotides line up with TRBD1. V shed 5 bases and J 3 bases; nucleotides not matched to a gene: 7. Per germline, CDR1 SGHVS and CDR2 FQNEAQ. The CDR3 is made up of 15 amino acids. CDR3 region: CASSRLWTGDYGYTF. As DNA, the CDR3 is TGTGCCAGCAGCCGGCTATGGACAGGGGACTATGGCTACACCTTC.

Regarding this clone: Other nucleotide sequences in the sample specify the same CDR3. The CDR3 spells CSVVRNTEAFF. The CDR3 DNA follows: TGCAGCGTTGTCCGGAACACTGAAGCTTTCTTT. The chain joins TRBV29-1 to TRBJ1-1, with D unclear. CDR3 length: 11 amino acids. The germline CDR1 and CDR2 sequences are SQVTM and ANQGSEA. The germline V and J ends were trimmed by 4 bases and 1 base, with 4 bases remaining between them.

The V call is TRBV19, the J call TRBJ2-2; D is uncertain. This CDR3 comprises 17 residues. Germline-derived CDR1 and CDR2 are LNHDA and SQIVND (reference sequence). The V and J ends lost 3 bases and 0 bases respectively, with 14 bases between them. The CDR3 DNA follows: TGTGCCAGTAGTATTGGGCCGGTGGATACGAACACCGGGGAGCTGTTTTTT. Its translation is CASSIGPVDTNTGELFF.

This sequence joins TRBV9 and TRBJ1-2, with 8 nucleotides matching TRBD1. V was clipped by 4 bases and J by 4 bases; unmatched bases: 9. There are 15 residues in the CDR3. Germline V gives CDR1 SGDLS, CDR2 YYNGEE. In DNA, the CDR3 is TGTGCCAGCAGCCCACAAGGGACAGGAGCCTATGGCTACACCTTC. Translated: CASSPQGTGAYGYTF.

CDR3 coding DNA: TGTGCCAGCAGTATCCGGACAGGGATCGGTGAGCAGTTCTTC. It encodes CASSIRTGIGEQFF. The chain uses TRBV27 and TRBJ2-1; 8 nucleotides align to TRBD1. Germline trimming cut 5 bases from V and 9 bases from J; bases unmatched to any gene: 9. Germline CDR1 reads MNHEY; CDR2 reads SMNVEV (reference sequence). The CDR3 has 14 amino acids.

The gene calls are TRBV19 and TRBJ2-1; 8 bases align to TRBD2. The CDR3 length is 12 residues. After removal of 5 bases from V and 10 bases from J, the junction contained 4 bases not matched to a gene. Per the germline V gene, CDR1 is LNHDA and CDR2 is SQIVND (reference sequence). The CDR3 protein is CASSWGGGEQFF. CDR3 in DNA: TGTGCCAGTAGTTGGGGCGGGGGGGAGCAGTTCTTC. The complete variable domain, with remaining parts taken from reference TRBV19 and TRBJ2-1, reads DGGITQSPKYLFRKEGQNVTLSCEQNLNHDAMYWYRQDPGQGLRLIYYSQIVNDFQKGDIAEGYSVSREKKESFPLTVTSAQKNPTAFYLCASSWGGGEQFFGPGTRLTVL.

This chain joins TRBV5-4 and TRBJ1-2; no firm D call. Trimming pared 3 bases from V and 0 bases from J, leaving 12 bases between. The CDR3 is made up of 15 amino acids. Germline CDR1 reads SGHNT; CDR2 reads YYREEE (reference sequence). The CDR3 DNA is TGTGCCAGCAGCTCTGCTGCTAGTTCTAACTATGGCTACACCTTC. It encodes CASSSAASSNYGYTF.

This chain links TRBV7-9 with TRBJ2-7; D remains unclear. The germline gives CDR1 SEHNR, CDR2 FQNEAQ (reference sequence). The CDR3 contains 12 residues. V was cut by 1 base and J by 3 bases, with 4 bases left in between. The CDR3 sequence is CASSLGDYEQYF. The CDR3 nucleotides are TGTGCCAGCAGCTTAGGAGACTACGAGCAGTACTTC.

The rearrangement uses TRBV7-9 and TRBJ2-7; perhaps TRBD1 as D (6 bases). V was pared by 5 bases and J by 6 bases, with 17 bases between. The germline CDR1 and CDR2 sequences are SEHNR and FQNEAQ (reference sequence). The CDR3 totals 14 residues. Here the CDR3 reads CASSPPGRGSEQYF. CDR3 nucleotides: TGTGCCAGCAGCCCCCCCGGCAGGGGAAGCGAGCAGTACTTC.

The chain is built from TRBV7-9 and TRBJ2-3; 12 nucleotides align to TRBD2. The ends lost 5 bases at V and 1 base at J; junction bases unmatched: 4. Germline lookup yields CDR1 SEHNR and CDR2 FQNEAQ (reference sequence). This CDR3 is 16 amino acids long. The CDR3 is CASSQRLAGGTDTQYF. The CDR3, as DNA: TGTGCCAGCAGCCAAAGACTAGCGGGGGGCACAGATACGCAGTATTTT.

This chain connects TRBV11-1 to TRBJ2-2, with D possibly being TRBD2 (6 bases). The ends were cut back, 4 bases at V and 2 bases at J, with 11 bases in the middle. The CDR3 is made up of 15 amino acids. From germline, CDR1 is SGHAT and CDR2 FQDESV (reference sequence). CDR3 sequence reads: CASSWGDQNTGELFF. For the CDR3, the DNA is TGTGCCAGCAGCTGGGGGGACCAAAACACCGGGGAGCTGTTTTTT.

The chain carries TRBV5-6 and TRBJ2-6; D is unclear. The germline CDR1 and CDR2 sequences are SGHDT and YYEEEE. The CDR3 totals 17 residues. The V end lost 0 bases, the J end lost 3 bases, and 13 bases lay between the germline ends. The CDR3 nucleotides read TGTGCCAGCAGCTTGGAAAGAGCCGGAGATGGGGCCAACGTCCTGACTTTC. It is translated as CASSLERAGDGANVLTF. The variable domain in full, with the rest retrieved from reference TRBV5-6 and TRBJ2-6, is DAGVTQSPTHLIKTRGQQVTLRCSPKSGHDTVSWYQQALGQGPQFIFQYYEEEERQRGNFPDRFSGHQFPNYSSELNVNALLLGDSALYLCASSLERAGDGANVLTFGAGSRLTVL.

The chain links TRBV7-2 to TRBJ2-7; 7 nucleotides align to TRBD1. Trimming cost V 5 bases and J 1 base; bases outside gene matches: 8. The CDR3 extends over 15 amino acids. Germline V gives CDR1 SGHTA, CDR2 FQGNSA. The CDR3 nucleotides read TGTGCCAGCAGCCAGACAGGGACCACATCCTACGAGCAGTACTTC. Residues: CASSQTGTTSYEQYF. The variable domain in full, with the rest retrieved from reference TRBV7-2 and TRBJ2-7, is GAGVSQSPSNKVTEKGKDVELRCDPISGHTALYWYRQSLGQGLEFLIYFQGNSAPDKSGLPSDRFSAERTGGSVSTLTIQRTQQEDSAVYLCASSQTGTTSYEQYFGPGTRLTVT.

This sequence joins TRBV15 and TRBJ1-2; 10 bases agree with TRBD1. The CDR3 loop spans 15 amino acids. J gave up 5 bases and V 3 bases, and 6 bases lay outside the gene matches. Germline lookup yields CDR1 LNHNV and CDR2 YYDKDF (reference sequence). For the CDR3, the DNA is TGTGCCACCAGCAGCCCGGGACAGGGGAGGTATGGCTACACCTTC. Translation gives CATSSPGQGRYGYTF.

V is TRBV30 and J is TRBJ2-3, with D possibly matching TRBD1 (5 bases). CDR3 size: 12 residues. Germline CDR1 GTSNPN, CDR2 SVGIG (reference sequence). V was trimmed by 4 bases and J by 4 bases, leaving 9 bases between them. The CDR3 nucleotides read TGTGCCTGGAATCCAGGGTCAGATACGCAGTATTTT. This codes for CAWNPGSDTQYF.

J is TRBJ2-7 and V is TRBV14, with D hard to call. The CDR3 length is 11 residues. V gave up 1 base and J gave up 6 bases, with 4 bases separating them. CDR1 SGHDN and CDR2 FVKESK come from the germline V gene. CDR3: CASSQASEQYF. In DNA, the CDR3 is TGTGCCAGCAGCCAAGCCAGCGAGCAGTACTTC.